Presented here are 2 T cell receptor beta chains from one specimen sequenced in a study of cytomegalovirus exposure and HLA in healthy donors (dated by TCRdb to about 2017). The method behind the library was the immunoSEQ multiplex PCR assay. For the multiplex PCR, a mixture combining 60 forward primers for TCR Vbeta segments and 13 reverse primers for TCR Jbeta segments was used. The table was pulled from immuneACCESS by TCRdb, which kept in-frame rearrangements only. Such tables lose some clones; where checked, under half of the loss comes from unresolved V genes, and the rest has no known cause. Here the sample has almost 200,000 clones; 70% to 80% occur a single time. Approximately 0.39% of the sample lies in the top ten. Sequenced sample: PBMCs. Receptors originate from a male donor in good health and CMV-seropositive.

CDR3 in amino acids: CASSYKGGLDTQYF. CDR3 DNA sequence: TGTGCCAGCAGTTACAAAGGCGGGTTGGATACGCAGTATTTT. The gene calls are TRBV6-5 and TRBJ2-3, with D tentatively TRBD2 (5 bases). The length of the CDR3 is 14 residues. Per germline, CDR1 MNHEY and CDR2 SVGAGI. Between the trimmed V and J ends, which lost 2 bases and 6 bases, there was a span of 12 bases.

The gene calls are TRBV5-6 and TRBJ2-7; tentative D call: TRBD2 (5 bases). The CDR3 is made up of 14 amino acids. The germline CDR1 and CDR2 sequences are SGHDT and YYEEEE. Trimming stripped 0 bases from V and 0 bases from J, with 7 bases between. CDR3 sequence reads: CASSLGRASYEQYF. The CDR3 region has the DNA TGTGCCAGCAGCTTGGGGCGGGCCTCCTACGAGCAGTACTTC.